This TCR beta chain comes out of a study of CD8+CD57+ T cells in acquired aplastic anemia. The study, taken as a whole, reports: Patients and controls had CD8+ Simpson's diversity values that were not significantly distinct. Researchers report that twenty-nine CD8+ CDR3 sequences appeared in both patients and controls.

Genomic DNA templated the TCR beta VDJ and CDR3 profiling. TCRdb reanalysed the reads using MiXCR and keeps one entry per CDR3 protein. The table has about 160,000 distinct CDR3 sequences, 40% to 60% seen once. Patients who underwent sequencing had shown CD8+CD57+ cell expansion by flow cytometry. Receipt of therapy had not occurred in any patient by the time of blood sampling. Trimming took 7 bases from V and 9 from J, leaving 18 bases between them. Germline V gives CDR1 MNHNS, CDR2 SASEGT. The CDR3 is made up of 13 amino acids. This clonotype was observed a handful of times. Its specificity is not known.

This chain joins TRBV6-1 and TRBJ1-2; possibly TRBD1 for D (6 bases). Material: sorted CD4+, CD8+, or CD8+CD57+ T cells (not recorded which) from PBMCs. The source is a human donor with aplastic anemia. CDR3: CASNRDLKLSYTF. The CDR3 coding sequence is TGTGCCAGCAACAGGGACCTCAAGTTGAGCTACACCTTC.